Below are 8 T cell receptor beta chains sequenced from a single sample in a study of blood T cell repertoires in COVID-19. Assay: immunoSEQ multiplex PCR; the TCRdb copy retains only in-frame clones and omits some. The data show fewer than 200,000 clones, approximately 90% seen once. Material: peripheral blood. Receptors were obtained from a man aged 25 to 40 with COVID-19, enrolled during active disease.

This clone was picked up one time. V and J are TRBV6-6 and TRBJ1-5; 7 bases align to TRBD1. From germline, CDR1 is MNHNY and CDR2 SVGAGI (reference sequence). This CDR3 is built from 13 residues. The ends lost 6 bases at V and 5 bases at J; junction bases unmatched: 4. CDR3 nucleotides: TGTGCCAGCAGGGTGACAGGGTATCAGCCCCAGCATTTT. This encodes CASRVTGYQPQHF.

The chain joins TRBV28 to TRBJ1-4; TRBD1 agrees at 9 bases. Germline CDR1 MDHEN, CDR2 SYDVKM. The CDR3 is made up of 15 amino acids. V shed 5 bases, J shed 4 bases, and the junction held 5 bases outside the gene matches. CDR3 DNA: TGTGCCAGCAGTCCCCCGGGACAGGGTAATGAAAAACTGTTTTTT. Amino acid sequence: CASSPPGQGNEKLFF.

The CDR3 DNA reads TGTGCCAGCAGCAACAGGGGCTCTGGAAACACCATATATTTT. Translation gives CASSNRGSGNTIYF. The V gene is TRBV7-8, the J gene TRBJ1-3; 7 nucleotides agree with TRBD1. CDR3 length: 14 residues. Germline V lookup: CDR1 SGHVS, CDR2 FQNEAQ. V lost 5 bases and J lost 0; bases outside the gene matches: 1.

J is TRBJ2-1 and V is TRBV19, with 10 bases matching TRBD1. The CDR3 consists of 15 residues. CDR1 LNHDA and CDR2 SQIVND come from the germline V gene (reference sequence). J lost 0 bases, V lost 7 bases, and 3 bases had no gene match. CDR3 in amino acids: CASTRDRGSYNEQFF. As DNA, the CDR3 is TGTGCCAGTACCCGGGACAGGGGCTCCTACAATGAGCAGTTCTTC.

In this sample, this clone turned up once. The V gene is TRBV4-1, the J gene TRBJ2-2; 8 nucleotides line up with TRBD1. The length of the CDR3 is 16 residues. Germline loops: CDR1 MGHRA, CDR2 YSYEKL. The V and J ends lost 0 bases and 4 bases, in that order; junction bases with no gene match: 4. The CDR3 region is CASSQEGQAFTGELFF. The DNA for the CDR3 is TGCGCCAGCAGCCAAGAGGGACAGGCGTTCACCGGGGAGCTGTTTTTT.

This chain uses TRBV7-9 with TRBJ1-6, with D possibly being TRBD1 (5 bases). The germline CDR1 and CDR2 sequences are SEHNR and FQNEAQ (reference sequence). Trimming took off 1 base at V and 8 bases at J, with 12 bases between the two ends. The CDR3 loop spans 15 amino acids. As DNA, the CDR3 is TGTGCCAGCAGCTTAGACTCAGCAGGGTATTCACCCCTCCACTTT. It encodes CASSLDSAGYSPLHF.

The chain employs TRBV9 and TRBJ1-1; D is possibly TRBD1 (6 bases). CDR3 size: 14 residues. V lost 4 bases and J lost 0, with 10 bases in between. Germline loops: CDR1 SGDLS, CDR2 YYNGEE. The DNA for the CDR3 is TGTGCCAGCAGCACCGGACAGATGAACACTGAAGCTTTCTTT. Amino acid sequence: CASSTGQMNTEAFF.

The chain is built from TRBV19 and TRBJ2-7, with 8 bases identical to TRBD2. Germline lookup yields CDR1 LNHDA and CDR2 SQIVND (reference sequence). V was clipped by 4 bases and J by 0 bases; unmatched bases: 5. The CDR3 spans 15 residues. The CDR3 protein is CASSNQRESSYEQYF. The CDR3 DNA follows: TGTGCCAGTAGTAACCAGCGGGAGAGCTCCTACGAGCAGTACTTC.